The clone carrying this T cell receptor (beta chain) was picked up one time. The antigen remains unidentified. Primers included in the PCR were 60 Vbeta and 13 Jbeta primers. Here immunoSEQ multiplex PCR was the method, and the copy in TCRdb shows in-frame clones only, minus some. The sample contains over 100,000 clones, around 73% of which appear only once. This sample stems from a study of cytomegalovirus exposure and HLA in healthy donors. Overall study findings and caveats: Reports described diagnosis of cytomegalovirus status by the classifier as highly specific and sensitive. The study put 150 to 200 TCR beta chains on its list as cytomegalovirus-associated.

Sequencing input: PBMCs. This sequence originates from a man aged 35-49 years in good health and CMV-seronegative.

The CDR3, as DNA: TGTGCCAGTAGTATTGATACGGGGACTGAAGCTTTCTTT. It yields the protein CASSIDTGTEAFF. This sequence joins TRBV19 and TRBJ1-1; D remains unclear. CDR1 and CDR2 from the germline V gene are LNHDA and SQIVND (reference sequence). This CDR3 region has 13 residues. Deletions cut 3 bases from V and 5 bases from J, with 10 bases between.